This T cell receptor beta chain was recovered during a study of human thymus T cells. TCRdb's table, derived via immunoSEQ multiplex PCR, lists solely in-frame clones and lacks some. In the table there are 57,000 or so clones, about 93% of which are singletons. The table lists this clone with a count of one. The CDR3 spans 14 residues. V shed 2 bases and J shed 1 base, with 9 bases lying between them. Looked up from germline, CDR1 is SGHRS and CDR2 is YFSETQ. The rearrangement uses TRBV5-1 and TRBJ1-1, with a tentative D call TRBD1 (5 bases). Sequencing was performed on blood. This sequence was found in a boy younger than two with a congenital heart defect but otherwise immunologically healthy. The CDR3 reads CASSFGTANTEAFF. In DNA, the CDR3 is TGCGCCAGCAGCTTCGGGACGGCGAACACTGAAGCTTTCTTT.